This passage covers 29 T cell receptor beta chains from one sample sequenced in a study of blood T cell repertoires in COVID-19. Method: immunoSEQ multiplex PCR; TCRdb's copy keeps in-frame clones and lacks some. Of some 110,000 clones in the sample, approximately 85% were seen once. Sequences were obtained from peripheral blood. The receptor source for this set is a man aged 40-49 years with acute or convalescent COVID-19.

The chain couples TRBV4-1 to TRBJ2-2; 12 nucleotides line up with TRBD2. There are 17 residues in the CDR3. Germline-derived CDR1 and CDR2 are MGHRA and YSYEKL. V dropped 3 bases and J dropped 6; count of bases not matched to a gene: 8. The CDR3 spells CASSQSPGTSGSGELFF. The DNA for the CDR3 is TGCGCCAGCAGCCAGTCTCCCGGGACTAGCGGGTCCGGGGAGCTGTTTTTT.

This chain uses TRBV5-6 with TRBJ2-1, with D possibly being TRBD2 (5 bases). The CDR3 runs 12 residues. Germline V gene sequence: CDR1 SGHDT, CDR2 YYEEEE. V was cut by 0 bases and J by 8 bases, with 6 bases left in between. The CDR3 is CASSLGTYEQFF. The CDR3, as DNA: TGTGCCAGCAGCTTGGGGACTTATGAGCAGTTCTTC.

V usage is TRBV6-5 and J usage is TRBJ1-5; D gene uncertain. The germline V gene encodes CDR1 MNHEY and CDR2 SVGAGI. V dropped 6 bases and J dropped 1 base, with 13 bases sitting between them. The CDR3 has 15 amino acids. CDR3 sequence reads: CASSSLAGSNQPQHF. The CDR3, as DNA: TGTGCCAGCAGCTCCCTCGCAGGCAGCAATCAGCCCCAGCATTTT.

CDR3 residues: CASSTRPNSPLHF. The CDR3 nucleotides are TGTGCCAGCAGTACCAGGCCCAATTCACCCCTCCACTTT. The chain has TRBV2 and TRBJ1-6; D gene uncertain. Trimming shortened V by 5 bases and J by 7 bases, and 9 bases separated the two germline ends. The CDR3 contains 13 residues. Looked up from germline, CDR1 is SNHLY and CDR2 is FYNNEI.

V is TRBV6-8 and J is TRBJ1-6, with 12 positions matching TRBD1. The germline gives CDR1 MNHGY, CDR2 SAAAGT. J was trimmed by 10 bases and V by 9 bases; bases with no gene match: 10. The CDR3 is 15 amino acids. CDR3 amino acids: CARPGTGGFKSPLHF. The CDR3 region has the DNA TGTGCCAGGCCAGGGACAGGGGGCTTTAAATCACCCCTCCACTTT.

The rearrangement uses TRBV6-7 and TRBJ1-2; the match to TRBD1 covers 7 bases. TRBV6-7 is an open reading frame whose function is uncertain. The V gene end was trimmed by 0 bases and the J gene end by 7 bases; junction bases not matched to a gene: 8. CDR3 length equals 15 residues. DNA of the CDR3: TGTGCCAGCAGTTACTCTGGGCAGGGGGAACGTGGCTACACCTTC. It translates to CASSYSGQGERGYTF.

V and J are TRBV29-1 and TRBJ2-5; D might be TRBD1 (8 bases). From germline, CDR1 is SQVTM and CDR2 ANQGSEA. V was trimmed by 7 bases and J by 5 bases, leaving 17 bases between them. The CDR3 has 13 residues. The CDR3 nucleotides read TGCAGCGGGGGGGGACAGGCGCCCGAGACCCAGTACTTC. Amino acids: CSGGGQAPETQYF.

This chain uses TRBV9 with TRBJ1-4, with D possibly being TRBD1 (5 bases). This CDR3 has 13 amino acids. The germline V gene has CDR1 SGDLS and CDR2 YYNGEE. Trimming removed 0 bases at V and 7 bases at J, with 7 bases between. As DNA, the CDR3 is TGTGCCAGCAGCGTAGGTCAGGGTGAAAAACTGTTTTTT. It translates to CASSVGQGEKLFF.

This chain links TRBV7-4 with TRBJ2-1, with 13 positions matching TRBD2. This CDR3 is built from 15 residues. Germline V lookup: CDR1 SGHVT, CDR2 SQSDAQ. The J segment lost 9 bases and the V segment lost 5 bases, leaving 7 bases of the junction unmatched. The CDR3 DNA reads TGTGCCAGCAGCCTTCGGACTAGCGGGAGAGGTGAGCAGTTCTTC. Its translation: CASSLRTSGRGEQFF.

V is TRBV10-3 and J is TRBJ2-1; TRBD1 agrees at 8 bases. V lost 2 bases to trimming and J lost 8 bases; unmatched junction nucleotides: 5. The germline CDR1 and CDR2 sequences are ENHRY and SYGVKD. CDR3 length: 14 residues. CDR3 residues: CAISEEQGVDEQFF. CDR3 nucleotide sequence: TGTGCCATCAGTGAGGAACAGGGGGTGGATGAGCAGTTCTTC.

This chain's CDR3 is CASSYTSGAYEQYF. The CDR3 nucleotides are TGTGCCAGCAGCTATACCAGCGGGGCCTACGAGCAGTACTTC. This chain joins TRBV7-2 and TRBJ2-7, with 7 bases fitting TRBD2. The J segment lost 2 bases and the V segment lost 4 bases, leaving 5 bases of the junction unmatched. This CDR3 spans 14 amino acids. Germline lookup yields CDR1 SGHTA and CDR2 FQGNSA.

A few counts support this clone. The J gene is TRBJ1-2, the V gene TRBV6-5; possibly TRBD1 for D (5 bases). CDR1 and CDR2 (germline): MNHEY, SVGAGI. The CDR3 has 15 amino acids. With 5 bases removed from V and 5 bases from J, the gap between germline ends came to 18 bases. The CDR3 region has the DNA TGTGCCAGCAGTCCCCGCTGGGGGGAAAGGTATGGCTACACCTTC. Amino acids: CASSPRWGERYGYTF.

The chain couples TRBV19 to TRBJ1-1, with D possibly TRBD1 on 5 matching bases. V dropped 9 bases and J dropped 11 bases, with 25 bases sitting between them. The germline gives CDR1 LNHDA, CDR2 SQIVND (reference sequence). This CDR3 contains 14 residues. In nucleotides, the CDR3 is TGTGCCAGCCCCCGGTGTTGGGGGGAACTTTGGGCTTTCTTT. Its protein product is CASPRCWGELWAFF.

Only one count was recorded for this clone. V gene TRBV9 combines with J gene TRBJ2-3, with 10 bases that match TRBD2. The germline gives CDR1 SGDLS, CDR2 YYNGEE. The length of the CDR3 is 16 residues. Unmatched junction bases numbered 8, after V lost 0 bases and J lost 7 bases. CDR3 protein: CASSVAASGSSNTQYF. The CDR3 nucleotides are TGTGCCAGCAGCGTAGCAGCTAGCGGGAGTTCGAATACGCAGTATTTT.

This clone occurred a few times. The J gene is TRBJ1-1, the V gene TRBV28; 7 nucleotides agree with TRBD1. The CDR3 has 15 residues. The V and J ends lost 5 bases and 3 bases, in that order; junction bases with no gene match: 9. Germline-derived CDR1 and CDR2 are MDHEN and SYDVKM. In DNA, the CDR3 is TGTGCCAGCAGTCAACCCCAGACAGGGTACACTGAAGCTTTCTTT. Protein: CASSQPQTGYTEAFF.

Here the CDR3 reads CASTGTGNNQPQHF. The CDR3 nucleotides read TGTGCCAGCACCGGGACAGGGAACAATCAGCCCCAGCATTTT. The J gene is TRBJ1-5, the V gene TRBV2; 9 nucleotides agree with TRBD1. This CDR3 spans 14 amino acids. The trim removed 7 bases at V and 3 bases at J, leaving 4 bases unmatched. In germline, CDR1 is SNHLY, CDR2 FYNNEI.

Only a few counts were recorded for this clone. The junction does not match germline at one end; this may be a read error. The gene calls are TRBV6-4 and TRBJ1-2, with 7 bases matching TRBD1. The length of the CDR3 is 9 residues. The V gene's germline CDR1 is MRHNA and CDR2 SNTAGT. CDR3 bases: TGTGCCAGCAGGACAGGGAAGGCGTTC. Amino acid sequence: CASRTGKAF.

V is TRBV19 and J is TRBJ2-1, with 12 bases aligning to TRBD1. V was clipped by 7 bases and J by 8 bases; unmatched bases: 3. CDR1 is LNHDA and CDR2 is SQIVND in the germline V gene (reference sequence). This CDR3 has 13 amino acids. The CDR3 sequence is CASKGTGGHEQFF. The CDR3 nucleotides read TGTGCCAGTAAGGGGACAGGGGGCCATGAGCAGTTCTTC.

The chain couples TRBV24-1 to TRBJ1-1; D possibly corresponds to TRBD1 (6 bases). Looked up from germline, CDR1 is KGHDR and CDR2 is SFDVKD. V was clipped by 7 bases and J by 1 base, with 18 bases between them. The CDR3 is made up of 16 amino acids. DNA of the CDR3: TGTGCCACCAGCCAAGGGGGGGATCGCAAGAACACTGAAGCTTTCTTT. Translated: CATSQGGDRKNTEAFF.

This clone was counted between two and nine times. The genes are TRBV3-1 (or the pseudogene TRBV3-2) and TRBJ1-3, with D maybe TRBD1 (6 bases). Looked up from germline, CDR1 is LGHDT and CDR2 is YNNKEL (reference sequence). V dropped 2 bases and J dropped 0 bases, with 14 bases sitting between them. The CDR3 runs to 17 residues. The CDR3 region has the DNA TGTGCCAGCAGCCAAACAGGGAAAGGACGCTCTGGAAACACCATATATTTT. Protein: CASSQTGKGRSGNTIYF.

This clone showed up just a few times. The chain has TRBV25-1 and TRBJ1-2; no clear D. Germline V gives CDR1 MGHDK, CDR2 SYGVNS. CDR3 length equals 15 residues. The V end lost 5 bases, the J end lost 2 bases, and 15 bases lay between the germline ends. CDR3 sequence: CASSPNGRYNYGYTF. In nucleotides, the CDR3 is TGTGCCAGCAGTCCCAACGGGAGATACAACTATGGCTACACCTTC.

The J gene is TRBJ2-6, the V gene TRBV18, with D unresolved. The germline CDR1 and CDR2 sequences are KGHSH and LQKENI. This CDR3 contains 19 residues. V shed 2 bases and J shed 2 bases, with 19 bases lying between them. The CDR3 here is CASSPRPGSNWAGANVLTF. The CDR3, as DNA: TGTGCCAGCTCACCAAGGCCCGGGTCGAACTGGGCTGGGGCCAACGTCCTGACTTTC.

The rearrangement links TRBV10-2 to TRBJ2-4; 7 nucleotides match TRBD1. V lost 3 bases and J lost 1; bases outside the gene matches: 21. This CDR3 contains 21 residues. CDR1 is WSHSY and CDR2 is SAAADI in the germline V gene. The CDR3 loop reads CASSEPLPGQKLFLAKNIQYF. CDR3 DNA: TGCGCCAGCAGTGAACCTCTCCCGGGACAGAAATTGTTTCTCGCCAAAAACATTCAGTACTTC.

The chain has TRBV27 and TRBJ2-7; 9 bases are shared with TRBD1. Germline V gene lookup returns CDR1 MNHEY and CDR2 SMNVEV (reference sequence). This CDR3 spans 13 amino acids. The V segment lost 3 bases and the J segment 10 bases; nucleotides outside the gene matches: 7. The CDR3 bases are TGTGCCAGCAGTTTTTCACAGGGGGCGAGACAGTACTTC. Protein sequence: CASSFSQGARQYF.

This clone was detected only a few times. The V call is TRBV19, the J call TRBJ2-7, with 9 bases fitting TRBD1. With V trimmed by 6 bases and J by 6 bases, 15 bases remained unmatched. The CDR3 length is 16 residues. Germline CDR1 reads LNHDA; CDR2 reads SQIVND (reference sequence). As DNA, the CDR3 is TGTGCCAGTAGGAGGGATCCGGGACAGGGATTGGGCGAGCAGTACTTC. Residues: CASRRDPGQGLGEQYF.

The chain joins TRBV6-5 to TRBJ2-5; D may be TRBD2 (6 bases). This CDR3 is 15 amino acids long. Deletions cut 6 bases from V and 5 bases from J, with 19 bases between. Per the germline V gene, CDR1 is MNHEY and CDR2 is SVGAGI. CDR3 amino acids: CASSPRSVRGETQYF. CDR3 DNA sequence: TGTGCCAGCAGCCCGCGGTCCGTCCGGGGGGAGACCCAGTACTTC.

The CDR3 nucleotides read TGTGCCAGCAGCCAACATGGAGGGGAGACCCAGTACTTC. Protein: CASSQHGGETQYF. The rearrangement joins TRBV3-1 (or the pseudogene TRBV3-2) to TRBJ2-5, with a tentative D call TRBD2 (6 bases). Germline V gene lookup returns CDR1 LGHDT and CDR2 YNNKEL (reference sequence). V lost 2 bases, J lost 5 bases, and 9 bases lay in between. The CDR3 has 13 residues.

CDR3 region: CASSYDSIATNEKLFF. The CDR3 DNA follows: TGCGCCAGCAGCTACGACAGTATTGCAACTAATGAAAAACTGTTTTTT. The chain links TRBV5-1 to TRBJ1-4; TRBD1 might be the D (5 bases). This CDR3 region has 16 residues. Germline CDR1 is SGHRS and CDR2 is YFSETQ. V shed 3 bases and J shed 0 bases, with 12 bases lying between them.

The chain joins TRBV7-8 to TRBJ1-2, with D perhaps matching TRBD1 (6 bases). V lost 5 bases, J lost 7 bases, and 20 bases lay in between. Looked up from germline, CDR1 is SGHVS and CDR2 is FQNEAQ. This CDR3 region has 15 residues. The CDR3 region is CASSTRGGTGRGYTF. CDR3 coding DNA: TGTGCCAGCAGCACGAGGGGGGGAACAGGTCGTGGCTACACCTTC. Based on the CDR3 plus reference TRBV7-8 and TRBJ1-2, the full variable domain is GAGVSQSPRYKVAKRGQDVALRCDPISGHVSLFWYQQALGQGPEFLTYFQNEAQLDKSGLPSDRFFAERPEGSVSTLKIQRTQQEDSAVYLCASSTRGGTGRGYTFGSGTRLTVV.